These 22 T cell receptor beta chains originate from one sample sequenced in a study of blood T cell repertoires in COVID-19. The assay was immunoSEQ multiplex PCR, and TCRdb's table has in-frame clones only and misses some. Altogether approximately 280,000 clones are present, more than 85% being singletons, with the ten largest covering 4.6%. The source material was peripheral blood. The source is a man aged 40-55 years with acute or convalescent COVID-19.

V is TRBV29-1 and J is TRBJ2-1; TRBD2 is a possible D gene (6 bases). The CDR3 totals 14 residues. In germline, CDR1 is SQVTM, CDR2 ANQGSEA. Trimming removed 5 bases at V and 7 bases at J, with 18 bases between. The CDR3 loop reads CSVKRAGTANEQFF. DNA of the CDR3: TGCAGCGTTAAGCGGGCAGGGACGGCAAATGAGCAGTTCTTC.

This sequence joins TRBV14 and TRBJ2-1; maybe TRBD2 (6 bases). Per the germline V gene, CDR1 is SGHDN and CDR2 is FVKESK. V shed 4 bases and J shed 11 bases, with 21 bases lying between them. The CDR3 has 15 amino acids. The CDR3 reads CASSRMEGMVRKQFF. In DNA form, the CDR3 reads TGTGCCAGCAGCCGGATGGAGGGAATGGTTCGTAAGCAGTTCTTC.

V is TRBV5-4 and J is TRBJ2-5; D perhaps matches TRBD2 (7 bases). Germline V lookup: CDR1 SGHNT, CDR2 YYREEE (reference sequence). CDR3 length: 17 amino acids. V gave up 4 bases and J gave up 2 bases, with 21 bases separating them. The chain's CDR3 is CASSGPSLGGGQETQYF. The CDR3 DNA reads as TGTGCCAGCAGCGGCCCCTCCCTGGGAGGGGGTCAAGAGACCCAGTACTTC. The full variable domain, in which reference TRBV5-4 and TRBJ2-5 provide the parts outside the CDR3, is ETGVTQSPTHLIKTRGQQVTLRCSSQSGHNTVSWYQQALGQGPQFIFQYYREEENGRGNFPPRFSGLQFPNYSSELNVNALELDDSALYLCASSGPSLGGGQETQYFGPGTRLLVL.

This clone occurred once. V usage is TRBV14 and J usage is TRBJ2-7; tentatively, D is TRBD2 (5 bases). Trimming stripped 0 bases from V and 7 bases from J, with 22 bases between. Germline CDR1 reads SGHDN; CDR2 reads FVKESK. This CDR3 comprises 17 residues. CDR3 nucleotide sequence: TGTGCCAGCAGCCAAGATCTCGGGGTTCGGGGTGCGGGTGAGCAGTACTTC. Translating gives CASSQDLGVRGAGEQYF.

This chain connects TRBV20-1 to TRBJ1-2, with D possibly being TRBD1 (6 bases). The ends were cut back, 4 bases at V and 4 bases at J, with 7 bases in the middle. Germline V gene data show CDR1 as DFQATT and CDR2 as SNEGSKA (reference sequence). There are 11 residues in the CDR3. DNA for the CDR3: TGCAGTGCTACAGGGGTCTATGGCTACACCTTC. Protein: CSATGVYGYTF.

With regard to this clone: Other DNA sequences in this specimen translate into the identical CDR3. The genes are TRBV6-5 and TRBJ1-1; D is uncertain. Germline V gene data show CDR1 as MNHEY and CDR2 as SVGAGI. V was shortened by 6 bases and J by 2 bases, with 4 bases between the two germline ends. The CDR3 sequence is 11 residues long. CDR3 amino acids: CASRLNTEAFF. As DNA, the CDR3 is TGTGCCAGCAGGCTAAACACTGAAGCTTTCTTT.

This chain uses TRBV6-5 with TRBJ2-3; perhaps TRBD2 as D (5 bases). This CDR3 has 15 amino acids. V lost 3 bases, J lost 6 bases, and 16 bases lay in between. Germline V gene data show CDR1 as MNHEY and CDR2 as SVGAGI. The CDR3 is CASSYRGTSTDTQYF. CDR3 nucleotide sequence: TGTGCCAGCAGTTATCGGGGAACTTCCACGGATACGCAGTATTTT.

The genes are TRBV4-2 and TRBJ1-4; D might be TRBD1 (6 bases). V was shortened by 0 bases and J by 0 bases, with 14 bases between the two germline ends. CDR1 is LGHNA, CDR2 YNFKEQ, per germline. This CDR3 has 18 amino acids. The CDR3 loop reads CASSQEAIRTATNEKLFF. The CDR3 coding sequence is TGTGCCAGCAGCCAAGAAGCCATCAGGACAGCAACTAATGAAAAACTGTTTTTT.

This rearrangement joins TRBV5-4 to TRBJ2-6; D not resolved. Deletions cut 1 base from V and 4 bases from J, with 3 bases between. CDR3 size: 13 residues. The germline gives CDR1 SGHNT, CDR2 YYREEE (reference sequence). In DNA, the CDR3 is TGTGCCAGCAGCTTGTTAGGGGCCAACGTCCTGACTTTC. This sequence encodes CASSLLGANVLTF.

The chain combines TRBV4-1 with TRBJ1-3; D gene uncertain. Germline values: CDR1 MGHRA, CDR2 YSYEKL. The CDR3 length is 15 residues. V was cut by 1 base and J by 4 bases, with 11 bases left in between. The chain's CDR3 is CASSQALPRGNTIYF. The CDR3, as DNA: TGCGCCAGCAGCCAAGCCTTACCGAGGGGAAACACCATATATTTT.

This chain joins TRBV6-5 and TRBJ1-2; D is unclear. The CDR3 is made up of 13 amino acids. The ends were cut back, 7 bases at V and 1 base at J, with 10 bases in the middle. CDR1 is MNHEY and CDR2 is SVGAGI in the germline V gene. The CDR3: CASKLADNYGYTF. In DNA, the CDR3 is TGTGCCAGCAAGTTGGCTGATAACTATGGCTACACCTTC.

The chain couples TRBV15 to TRBJ2-3, with 10 bases that match TRBD2. Germline V gene lookup returns CDR1 LNHNV and CDR2 YYDKDF (reference sequence). J was trimmed by 3 bases and V by 0 bases; bases with no gene match: 6. This CDR3 has 17 amino acids. This CDR3 reads CATSRDLSGGWTDTQYF. The DNA for the CDR3 is TGTGCCACCAGCAGAGATCTTAGCGGGGGGTGGACAGATACGCAGTATTTT. Looking up the rest from reference TRBV15 and TRBJ2-3 gives the full variable domain: DAMVIQNPRYQVTQFGKPVTLSCSQTLNHNVMYWYQQKSSQAPKLLFHYYDKDFNNEADTPDNFQSRRPNTSFCFLDIRSPGLGDTAMYLCATSRDLSGGWTDTQYFGPGTRLTVL.

The chain is built from TRBV13 and TRBJ2-7; D remains ambiguous. CDR1 PRHDT and CDR2 FYEKMQ come from the germline V gene (reference sequence). The CDR3 is 14 residues long. The V and J ends lost 5 bases and 0 bases respectively, with 11 bases between them. The CDR3 DNA sequence: TGTGCCAGCAGCCCCGCAGATTTCTCCTACGAGCAGTACTTC. Protein: CASSPADFSYEQYF.

In the case of this clone: At one end the junction does not follow the germline gene, possibly because of a read error. The chain employs TRBV6-1 and TRBJ2-7; TRBD1 aligns across 9 bases. Germline V gene lookup returns CDR1 MNHNS and CDR2 SASEGT. The CDR3 consists of 14 residues. The CDR3 spells CASREGTGKNEQYF. The CDR3 nucleotides are TGTGCCAGCAGAGAAGGGACAGGGAAGAACGAGCAGTACTTC.

This rearrangement joins TRBV12-3 or TRBV12-4 to TRBJ1-6; D uncertain. The CDR3 has 13 amino acids. Trimming left V 8 bases short and J 7 bases short, with 12 bases between. CDR3 residues: CASGRAANSPLHF. The CDR3 DNA reads TGTGCCAGCGGGCGAGCGGCCAATTCACCCCTCCACTTT.

The chain links TRBV15 to TRBJ1-1; D not certain. Germline V lookup: CDR1 LNHNV, CDR2 YYDKDF (reference sequence). There are 14 residues in the CDR3. V was trimmed by 1 base and J by 1 base, leaving 7 bases between them. The DNA for the CDR3 is TGTGCCACCAGCAGAGGAACTTGGAACACTGAAGCTTTCTTT. This encodes CATSRGTWNTEAFF.

The chain is built from TRBV28 and TRBJ1-1, with D possibly being TRBD1 (6 bases). V was shortened by 8 bases and J by 11 bases, with 30 bases between the two germline ends. This CDR3 has 16 amino acids. Germline V gene data show CDR1 as MDHEN and CDR2 as SYDVKM. CDR3 sequence (DNA): TGTGCCAGCCAACTAGATGGGTATCGGGGGGCGGCGGGCGCTTTCTTT. Translated: CASQLDGYRGAAGAFF. The complete variable domain, with remaining parts taken from reference TRBV28 and TRBJ1-1, reads DVKVTQSSRYLVKRTGEKVFLECVQDMDHENMFWYRQDPGLGLRLIYFSYDVKMKEKGDIPEGYSVSREKKERFSLILESASTNQTSMYLCASQLDGYRGAAGAFFGQGTRLTVV.

This clone appeared once. V and J are TRBV11-2 and TRBJ2-1; D ambiguous. V lost 4 bases and J 6 bases, leaving 7 bases between the germline ends. The length of the CDR3 is 12 residues. CDR1 SGHAT and CDR2 FQNNGV come from the germline V gene. In DNA, the CDR3 is TGTGCCAGCAGCTCCGCGCGCAATGAGCAGTTCTTC. Protein: CASSSARNEQFF.

This clone showed up just once. V is TRBV6-2 or TRBV6-3 and J is TRBJ2-3; TRBD1 aligns across 7 bases. V gave up 4 bases and J gave up 3 bases; unmatched junction bases: 1. CDR1 is MNHEY, CDR2 SVGEGT, per germline. The CDR3 runs to 13 residues. For the CDR3, the DNA is TGTGCCAGCAGTTGGACAGGAACAGATACGCAGTATTTT. It translates to CASSWTGTDTQYF.

This chain links TRBV2 with TRBJ2-1; D uncertain. Germline V gives CDR1 SNHLY, CDR2 FYNNEI. V was cut by 6 bases and J by 0 bases, with 12 bases left in between. This CDR3 contains 15 residues. The CDR3 DNA follows: TGTGCCAGCAGCAGAGACACAAGCTCCTACAATGAGCAGTTCTTC. The encoded protein is CASSRDTSSYNEQFF.

This sequence joins TRBV15 and TRBJ2-1; D not resolved. Germline lookup yields CDR1 LNHNV and CDR2 YYDKDF (reference sequence). The CDR3 consists of 14 residues. V was clipped by 1 base and J by 5 bases, with 9 bases between them. In DNA form, the CDR3 reads TGTGCCACCAGCAGAGGGGCCGGTAACAATGAGCAGTTCTTC. As protein: CATSRGAGNNEQFF.

This chain uses TRBV3-1 (or the pseudogene TRBV3-2) with TRBJ1-3, with 7 nucleotides matching TRBD1. The CDR3 runs 15 residues. V dropped 4 bases and J dropped 3; count of bases not matched to a gene: 6. Germline loops: CDR1 LGHDT, CDR2 YNNKEL (reference sequence). The CDR3 protein is CASSPRGEFGNTIYF. CDR3 nucleotide sequence: TGTGCCAGCAGCCCCAGGGGGGAGTTTGGAAACACCATATATTTT.